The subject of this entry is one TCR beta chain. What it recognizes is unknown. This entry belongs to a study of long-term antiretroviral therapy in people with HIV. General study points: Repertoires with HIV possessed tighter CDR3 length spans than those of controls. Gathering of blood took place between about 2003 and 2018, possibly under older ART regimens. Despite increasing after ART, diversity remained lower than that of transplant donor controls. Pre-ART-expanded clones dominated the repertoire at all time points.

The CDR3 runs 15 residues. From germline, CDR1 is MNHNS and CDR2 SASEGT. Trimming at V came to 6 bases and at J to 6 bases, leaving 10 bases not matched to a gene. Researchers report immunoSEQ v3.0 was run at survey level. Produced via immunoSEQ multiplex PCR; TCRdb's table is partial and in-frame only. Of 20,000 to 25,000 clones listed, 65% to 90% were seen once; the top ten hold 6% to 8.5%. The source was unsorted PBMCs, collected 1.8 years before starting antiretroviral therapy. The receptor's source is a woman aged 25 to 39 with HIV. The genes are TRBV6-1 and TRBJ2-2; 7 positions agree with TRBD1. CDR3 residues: CASRLGTVGAGELFF. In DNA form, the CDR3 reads TGTGCCAGCAGATTAGGGACAGTAGGGGCCGGGGAGCTGTTTTTT.